This is a list of T cell receptor beta chains from one sample in a study of cytomegalovirus exposure and HLA in healthy donors. Some clones are missing from TCRdb's copy, which holds only in-frame ones; the method was immunoSEQ multiplex PCR. The data contain about 85,000 clones, around four fifths of them singletons. Sequenced material: PBMCs. These receptors originate from a boy between 5 and 17 years old in good health and CMV-seronegative. Each CDR3 is given with its conserved first and last residue. The order of the fields is CDR3 length, V gene, J gene, CDR3 protein.

16	TRBV7-9	TRBJ1-2	CASSYATLRDVEGYTF
15	TRBV15	TRBJ1-5	CATSRDGQSHQPQHF
11	TRBV20-1	TRBJ2-5	CSAWTGETQYF
13	TRBV4-3	TRBJ2-7	CASSQEGSYEQYF
15	TRBV6-5	TRBJ2-2	CASKVRGAGTGELFF
12	TRBV14	TRBJ1-2	CASSPDRYGYTF
16	TRBV4-3	TRBJ2-1	CASSQDQAELYNEQFF
14	TRBV10-3	TRBJ2-5	CAISDQGFKETQYF
15	TRBV7-2	TRBJ1-1	CASSSWTGYGTEAFF
12	TRBV7-6	TRBJ2-7	CASSSTTDEQYF
13	TRBV27	TRBJ1-2	CASSKTGSGGYTF
18	TRBV14	TRBJ2-7	CASSRGQGITSRLYEQYF
16	TRBV5-4	TRBJ1-2	CASSPVGTAVNYGYTF
11	TRBV19	TRBJ1-2	CATTEGYGYTF
14	TRBV10-1	TRBJ2-1	CASLGGAWDNEQFF
17	TRBV4-1	TRBJ1-4	CASSHLLQGSSLGKLFF
13	TRBV7-3	TRBJ1-1	CASSWTVNTEAFF
15	TRBV11-2	TRBJ2-1	CASSLVSGFNNEQFF
15	TRBV19	TRBJ1-5	CASSAPGYSNQPQHF
10	TRBV4-3	TRBJ2-1	CASSQDVWFF
15	TRBV6-4	TRBJ1-1	CASSREGGGSTEAFF
13	TRBV2	TRBJ1-5	CASRRQGHQPQHF
15	TRBV27	TRBJ2-1	CASSLSGASYNEQFF
14	TRBV6-4	TRBJ2-1	CASSDGTGGNEQFF
15	TRBV7-3	TRBJ2-1	CASSTGTSGTNEQFF
16	TRBV10-1	TRBJ2-1	CASSEAGASSYNEQFF
15	TRBV7-9	TRBJ2-1	CASSSKGGTRNEQFF
15	TRBV15	TRBJ2-7	CATSRAGQDGYEQYF
15	TRBV15	TRBJ1-2	CATSRDLDRAEGYTF
13	TRBV15	TRBJ2-5	CATSRDRGETQYF
17	TRBV4-1	TRBJ2-1	CASSNHPGQGLRNEQFF
15	TRBV5-4	TRBJ2-5	CASSPRLALQETQYF
15	TRBV28	TRBJ2-7	CASSTGGDFRNEQYF
14	TRBV29-1	TRBJ2-7	CSVGRDRVSYEQYF
13	TRBV16	TRBJ2-7	CASSTLIYYEQYF
14	TRBV7-2	TRBJ1-1	CASSWKTGGTEAFF
12	TRBV6-5	TRBJ2-4	CASSSGHYIQYF
13	TRBV2	TRBJ2-7	CASSVFYSYEQYF
13	TRBV9	TRBJ2-5	CASSVTGKETQYF
15	TRBV11-3	TRBJ2-1	CASSLESGGKNEQFF
13	TRBV28	TRBJ2-7	CATGTSPYPSAWF
15	TRBV13	TRBJ2-2	CASSQQTRVTGELFF
10	TRBV20-1	TRBJ1-2	CSAVDYGYTF
14	TRBV27	TRBJ1-2	CASKGEGRGGGYTF
13	TRBV6-4	TRBJ1-5	CASSAGEGQPQHF
15	TRBV4-3	TRBJ1-2	CASSQDRSGVMGYTF
18	TRBV4-3	TRBJ1-3	CASSPSRWEDLSGNTIYF
14	TRBV7-3	TRBJ2-3	CASNLAGSTDTQYF